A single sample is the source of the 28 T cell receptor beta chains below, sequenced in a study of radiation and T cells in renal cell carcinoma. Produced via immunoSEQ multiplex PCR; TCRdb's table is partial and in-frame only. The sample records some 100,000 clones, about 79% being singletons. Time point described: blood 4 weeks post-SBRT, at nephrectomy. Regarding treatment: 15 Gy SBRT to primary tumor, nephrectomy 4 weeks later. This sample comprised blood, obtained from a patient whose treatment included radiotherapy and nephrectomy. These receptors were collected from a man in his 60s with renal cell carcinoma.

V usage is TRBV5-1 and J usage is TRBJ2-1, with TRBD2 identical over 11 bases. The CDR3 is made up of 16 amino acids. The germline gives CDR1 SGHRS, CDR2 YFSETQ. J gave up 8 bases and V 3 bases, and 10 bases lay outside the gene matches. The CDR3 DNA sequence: TGCGCCAGCAGCTGGCCACTAGCGGGAGATGCCCATGAGCAGTTCTTC. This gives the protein CASSWPLAGDAHEQFF.

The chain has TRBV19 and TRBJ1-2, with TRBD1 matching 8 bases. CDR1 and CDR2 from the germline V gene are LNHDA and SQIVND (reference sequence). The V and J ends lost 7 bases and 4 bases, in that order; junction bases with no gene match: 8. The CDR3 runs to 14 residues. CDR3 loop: CASNKDRERYGYTF. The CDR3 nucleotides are TGTGCCAGTAATAAGGACAGGGAGCGCTATGGCTACACCTTC.

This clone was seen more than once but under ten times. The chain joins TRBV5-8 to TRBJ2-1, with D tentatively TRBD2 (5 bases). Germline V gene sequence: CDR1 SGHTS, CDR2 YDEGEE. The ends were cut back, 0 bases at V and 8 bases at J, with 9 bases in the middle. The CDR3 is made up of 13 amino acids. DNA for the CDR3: TGTGCCAGCAGCTTGGAGACGGGATATGAGCAGTTCTTC. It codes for CASSLETGYEQFF.

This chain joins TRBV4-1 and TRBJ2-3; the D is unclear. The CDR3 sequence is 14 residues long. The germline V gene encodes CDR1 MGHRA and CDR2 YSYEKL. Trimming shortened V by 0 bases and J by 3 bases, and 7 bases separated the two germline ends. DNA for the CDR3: TGCGCCAGCAGCCAAGAGGGTCAGACAGATACGCAGTATTTT. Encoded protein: CASSQEGQTDTQYF.

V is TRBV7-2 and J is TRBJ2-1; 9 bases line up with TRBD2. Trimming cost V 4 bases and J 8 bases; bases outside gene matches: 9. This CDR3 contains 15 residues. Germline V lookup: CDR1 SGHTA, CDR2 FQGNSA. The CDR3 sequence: CASSSREREAYEQFF. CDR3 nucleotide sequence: TGTGCCAGCAGCTCCCGCGAGCGGGAGGCATATGAGCAGTTCTTC.

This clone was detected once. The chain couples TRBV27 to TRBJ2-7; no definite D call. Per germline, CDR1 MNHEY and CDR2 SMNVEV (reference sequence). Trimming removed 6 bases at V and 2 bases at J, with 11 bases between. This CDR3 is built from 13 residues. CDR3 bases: TGTGCCAGCAGGGGATCGACAACCTACGAGCAGTACTTC. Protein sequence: CASRGSTTYEQYF.

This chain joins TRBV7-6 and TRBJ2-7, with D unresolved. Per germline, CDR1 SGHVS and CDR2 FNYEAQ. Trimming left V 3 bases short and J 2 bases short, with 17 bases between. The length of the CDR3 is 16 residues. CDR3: CASSFHRSPKTYEQYF. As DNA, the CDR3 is TGTGCCAGCAGCTTTCACAGATCGCCTAAAACCTACGAGCAGTACTTC.

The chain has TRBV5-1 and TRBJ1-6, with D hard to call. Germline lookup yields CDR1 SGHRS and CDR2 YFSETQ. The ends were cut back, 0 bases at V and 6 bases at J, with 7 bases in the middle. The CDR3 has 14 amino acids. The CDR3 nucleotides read TGCGCCAGCAGCTTGGACGAGGTTAATTCACCCCTCCACTTT. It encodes CASSLDEVNSPLHF.

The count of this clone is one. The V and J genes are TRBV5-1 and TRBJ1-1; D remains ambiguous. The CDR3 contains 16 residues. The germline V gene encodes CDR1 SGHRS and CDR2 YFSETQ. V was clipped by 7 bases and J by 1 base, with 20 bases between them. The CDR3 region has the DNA TGCGCCAGCTCCTTTTACGCCGGGCAGACGAACACTGAAGCTTTCTTT. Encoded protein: CASSFYAGQTNTEAFF.

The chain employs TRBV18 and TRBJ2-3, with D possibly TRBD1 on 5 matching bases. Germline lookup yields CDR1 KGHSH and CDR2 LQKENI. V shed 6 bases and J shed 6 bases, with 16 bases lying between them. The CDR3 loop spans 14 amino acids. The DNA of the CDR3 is TGTGCCAGCTCCCCTGGGGCTGTTTGGGATACGCAGTATTTT. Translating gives CASSPGAVWDTQYF.

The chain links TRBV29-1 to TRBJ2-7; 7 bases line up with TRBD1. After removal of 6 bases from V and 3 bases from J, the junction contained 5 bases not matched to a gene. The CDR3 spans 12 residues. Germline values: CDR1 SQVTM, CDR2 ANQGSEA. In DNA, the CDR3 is TGCAGCGTCTCGACAGGGAACTACGAGCAGTACTTC. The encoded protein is CSVSTGNYEQYF.

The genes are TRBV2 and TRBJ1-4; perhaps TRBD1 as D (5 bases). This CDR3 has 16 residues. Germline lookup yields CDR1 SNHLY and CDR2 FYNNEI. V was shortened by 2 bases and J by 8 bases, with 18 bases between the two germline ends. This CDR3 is CASSEPLPRAGEKLFF. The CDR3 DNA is TGTGCCAGCAGTGAACCTCTCCCCAGGGCAGGGGAAAAACTGTTTTTT.

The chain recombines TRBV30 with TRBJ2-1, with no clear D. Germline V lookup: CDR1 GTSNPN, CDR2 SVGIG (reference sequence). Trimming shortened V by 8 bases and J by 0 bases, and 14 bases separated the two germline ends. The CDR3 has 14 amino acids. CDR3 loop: CAGSTSSSYNEQFF. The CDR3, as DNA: TGTGCCGGGTCGACTTCTAGCTCCTACAATGAGCAGTTCTTC.

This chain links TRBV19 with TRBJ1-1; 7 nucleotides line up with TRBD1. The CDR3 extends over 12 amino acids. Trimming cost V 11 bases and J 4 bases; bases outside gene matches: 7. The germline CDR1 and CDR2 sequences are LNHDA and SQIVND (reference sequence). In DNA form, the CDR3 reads TGTGCCGGAGGGGGCGCAGGCACTGAAGCTTTCTTT. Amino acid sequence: CAGGGAGTEAFF.

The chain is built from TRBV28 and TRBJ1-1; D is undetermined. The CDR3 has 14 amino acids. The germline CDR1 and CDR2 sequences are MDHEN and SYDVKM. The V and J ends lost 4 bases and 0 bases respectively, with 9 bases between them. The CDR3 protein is CASSSMRMNTEAFF. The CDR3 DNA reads TGTGCCAGCAGTTCCATGCGAATGAACACTGAAGCTTTCTTT.

The CDR3 DNA reads TGTGCCAGCAGTGGTAGGGTAACCGAGGACCCCTATGAGCAGTTCTTC. Its protein product is CASSGRVTEDPYEQFF. This chain uses TRBV27 with TRBJ2-1, with D hard to call. V was cut by 5 bases and J by 8 bases, with 22 bases left in between. This CDR3 has 16 amino acids. From germline, CDR1 is MNHEY and CDR2 SMNVEV (reference sequence).

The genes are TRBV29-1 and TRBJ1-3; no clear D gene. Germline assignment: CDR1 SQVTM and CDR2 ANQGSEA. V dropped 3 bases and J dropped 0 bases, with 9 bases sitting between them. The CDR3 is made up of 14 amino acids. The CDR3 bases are TGCAGCGTTGAGAAGGCAGGCTCTGGAAACACCATATATTTT. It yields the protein CSVEKAGSGNTIYF.

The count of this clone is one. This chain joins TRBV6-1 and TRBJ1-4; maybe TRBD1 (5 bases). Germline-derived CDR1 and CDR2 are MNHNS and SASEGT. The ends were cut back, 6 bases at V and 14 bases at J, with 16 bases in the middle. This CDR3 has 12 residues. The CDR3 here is CASSTRVRGLFF. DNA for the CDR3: TGTGCCAGCAGCACCAGAGTCCGGGGGCTGTTTTTT.

CDR3 DNA sequence: TGTGCCAGCAGCGGTAGGGACAGTGGGTACTCTGGGGCCAACGTCCTGACTTTC. The encoded protein is CASSGRDSGYSGANVLTF. The chain uses TRBV9 and TRBJ2-6, with 7 bases matching TRBD1. The CDR3 has 18 residues. The junction had 9 bases not matched to a gene; V was cut back by 3 bases and J by 0 bases. Germline lookup yields CDR1 SGDLS and CDR2 YYNGEE.

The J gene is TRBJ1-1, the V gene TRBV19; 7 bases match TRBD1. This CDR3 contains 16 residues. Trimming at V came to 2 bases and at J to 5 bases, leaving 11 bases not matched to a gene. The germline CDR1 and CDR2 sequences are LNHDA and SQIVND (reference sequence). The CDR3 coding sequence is TGTGCCAGTAGTATACCCCAGGGCCCCAGGGGGACTGAAGCTTTCTTT. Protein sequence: CASSIPQGPRGTEAFF.

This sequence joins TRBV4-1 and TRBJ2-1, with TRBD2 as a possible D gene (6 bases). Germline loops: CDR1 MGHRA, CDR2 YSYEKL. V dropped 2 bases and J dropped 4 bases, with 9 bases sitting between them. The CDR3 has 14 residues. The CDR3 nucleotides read TGCGCCAGCAGCCAACAGCGGGTGTACAATGAGCAGTTCTTC. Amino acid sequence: CASSQQRVYNEQFF.

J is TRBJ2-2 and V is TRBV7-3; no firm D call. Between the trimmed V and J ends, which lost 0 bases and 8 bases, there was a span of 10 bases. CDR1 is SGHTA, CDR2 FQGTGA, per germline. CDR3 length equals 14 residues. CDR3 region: CASSLTSRSGELFF. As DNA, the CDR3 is TGTGCCAGCAGCTTAACCTCCAGGTCTGGGGAGCTGTTTTTT.

The CDR3 DNA is TGTGCCAGCAGCTTAAATACAGGGAACACTGAAGCTTTCTTT. This sequence encodes CASSLNTGNTEAFF. This chain links TRBV7-9 with TRBJ1-1, with a tentative D call TRBD1 (5 bases). CDR3 length: 14 residues. CDR1 and CDR2 from the germline V gene are SEHNR and FQNEAQ (reference sequence). Trimming left V 2 bases short and J 1 base short, with 8 bases between.

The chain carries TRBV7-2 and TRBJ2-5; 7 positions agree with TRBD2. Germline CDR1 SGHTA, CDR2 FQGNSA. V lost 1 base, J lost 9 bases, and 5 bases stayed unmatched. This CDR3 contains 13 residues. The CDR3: CASSLGGGQAQYF. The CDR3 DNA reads TGTGCCAGCAGCTTAGGGGGAGGGCAAGCCCAGTACTTC.

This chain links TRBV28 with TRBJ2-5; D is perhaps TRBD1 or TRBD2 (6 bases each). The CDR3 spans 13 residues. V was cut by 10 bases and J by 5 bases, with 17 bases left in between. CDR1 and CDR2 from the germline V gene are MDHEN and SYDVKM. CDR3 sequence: CATMTGAGETQYF. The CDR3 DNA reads TGTGCCACCATGACGGGGGCTGGGGAGACCCAGTACTTC.

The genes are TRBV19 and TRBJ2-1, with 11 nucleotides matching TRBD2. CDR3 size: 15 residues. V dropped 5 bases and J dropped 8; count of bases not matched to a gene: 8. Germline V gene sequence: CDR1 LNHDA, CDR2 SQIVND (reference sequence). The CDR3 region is CASSRSSGRSHEQFF. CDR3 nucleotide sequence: TGTGCCAGTAGTCGATCTAGCGGGAGGTCCCATGAGCAGTTCTTC.

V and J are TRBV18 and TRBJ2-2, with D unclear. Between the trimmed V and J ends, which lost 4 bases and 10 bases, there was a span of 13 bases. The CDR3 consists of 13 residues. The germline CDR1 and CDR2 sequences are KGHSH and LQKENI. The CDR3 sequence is CASSHPWLQELFF. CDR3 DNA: TGTGCCAGCTCACACCCGTGGCTACAGGAGCTGTTTTTT.

Written as DNA, the CDR3 is TGTGCCCTACAGGGGGCAGGAAGCAATCAGCCCCAGCATTTT. This encodes CALQGAGSNQPQHF. The chain is built from TRBV28 and TRBJ1-5; 9 bases are a match to TRBD1. CDR1 is MDHEN and CDR2 is SYDVKM in the germline V gene. The V gene end was trimmed by 11 bases and the J gene end by 1 base; junction bases not matched to a gene: 6. The length of the CDR3 is 14 residues. The full variable domain, completed using reference TRBV28 and TRBJ1-5, is DVKVTQSSRYLVKRTGEKVFLECVQDMDHENMFWYRQDPGLGLRLIYFSYDVKMKEKGDIPEGYSVSREKKERFSLILESASTNQTSMYLCALQGAGSNQPQHFGDGTRLSIL.